The next 11 T cell receptor beta chains were all read from a single sample in a study of CD8 T cells in Susac syndrome. About 0.45 to 1 ug RNA was reverse transcribed with random hexamers. Via MiXCR, TCRdb re-called the immunoSEQ multiplex PCR reads, giving one row per CDR3 protein. The sample gives around 130,000 distinct CDR3 sequences, 95% of which show up once; about 0.11% is in the top ten. Sequenced material: CD4+ T cells from PBMCs. The origin of the receptors is a human donor with multiple sclerosis.

The rearrangement uses TRBV12-3 or TRBV12-4 and TRBJ2-3, with TRBD2 identical over 8 bases. The CDR3 is made up of 15 amino acids. V was pared by 3 bases and J by 6 bases, with 8 bases of the junction left unmatched. CDR3 DNA: TGTGCCAGCAGTTTTCCGGCGGGGGGCCTCGATACGCAGTATTTT. Its protein product is CASSFPAGGLDTQYF.

The CDR3 DNA reads as TGTGCCAGCAGCCGAAGTTTAGGCTCAACTAATGAAAAACTGTTTTTT. As protein: CASSRSLGSTNEKLFF. The J gene is TRBJ1-4, the V gene TRBV7-9; D not resolved. Germline V gene data show CDR1 as SEHNR and CDR2 as FQNEAQ (reference sequence). The V gene lost 5 bases and the J gene lost 0 bases, with 13 bases spanning the gap. The CDR3 contains 16 residues.

Here the CDR3 reads CSVVPGAYNEQFF. CDR3 in DNA: TGCAGCGTCGTCCCGGGGGCCTACAATGAGCAGTTCTTC. The chain recombines TRBV29-1 with TRBJ2-1, with D perhaps TRBD2 (6 bases). The CDR3 is 13 residues long. Trimming took 6 bases from V and 2 from J, leaving 11 bases between them. The germline V gene encodes CDR1 SQVTM and CDR2 ANQGSEA.

This clonotype showed up just once. The chain employs TRBV27 and TRBJ2-7, with 7 bases fitting TRBD2. CDR3 size: 15 residues. Germline CDR1 and CDR2: MNHEY and SMNVEV (reference sequence). Trimming removed 6 bases from V and 0 bases from J; junction bases left unmatched: 8. DNA for the CDR3: TGTGCCAGCAGCCAAACCCGACTAGCCTCCTACGAGCAGTACTTC. Its protein product is CASSQTRLASYEQYF.

The chain has TRBV7-9 and TRBJ2-7, with D tentatively TRBD1 (6 bases). Germline CDR1 SEHNR, CDR2 FQNEAQ (reference sequence). CDR3 length: 14 residues. V lost 5 bases to trimming and J lost 5 bases, with 16 bases between them. For the CDR3, the DNA is TGTGCCAGCAGCCAACAGGGCAAGCCGGACGAGCAGTACTTC. Translated, it gives CASSQQGKPDEQYF.

The genes are TRBV9 and TRBJ2-3, with 7 bases that match TRBD1. Trimming removed 3 bases from V and 1 base from J; junction bases left unmatched: 2. The CDR3 is made up of 14 amino acids. Germline CDR1 reads SGDLS; CDR2 reads YYNGEE. DNA of the CDR3: TGTGCCAGCAGCGAGGGGGCGGGCACAGATACGCAGTATTTT. Protein sequence: CASSEGAGTDTQYF.

This clonotype has just one count. V usage is TRBV9 and J usage is TRBJ2-3; D might be TRBD2 (5 bases). The germline CDR1 and CDR2 sequences are SGDLS and YYNGEE. The CDR3 length is 14 residues. V was shortened by 0 bases and J by 4 bases, with 9 bases between the two germline ends. As DNA, the CDR3 is TGTGCCAGCAGCGTAGGGCCGGGATCAGATACGCAGTATTTT. Translating it yields CASSVGPGSDTQYF.

This sequence joins TRBV6-2 or TRBV6-3 and TRBJ2-1; TRBD1 matches 8 bases. Germline-derived CDR1 and CDR2 are MNHEY and SVGEGT. V lost 7 bases to trimming and J lost 2 bases; unmatched junction nucleotides: 7. The CDR3 totals 15 residues. The CDR3 protein is CASTLTGVPYNEQFF. The CDR3 bases are TGTGCCAGCACCCTGACAGGGGTTCCCTACAATGAGCAGTTCTTC.

V usage is TRBV12-3 or TRBV12-4 and J usage is TRBJ1-2, with 7 bases fitting TRBD1. This CDR3 spans 12 amino acids. J lost 7 bases, V lost 6 bases, and 5 bases had no gene match. The CDR3, as DNA: TGTGCCAGCAGCCGACAGGGCATTGGCTACACCTTC. This codes for CASSRQGIGYTF.

This chain uses TRBV5-1 with TRBJ2-7; a weak D match, TRBD2 (6 bases). Deletions cut 4 bases from V and 0 bases from J, with 17 bases between. Germline CDR1 reads SGHRS; CDR2 reads YFSETQ. This CDR3 has 16 amino acids. The CDR3 sequence is CASSAARAGGSYEQYF. CDR3 coding DNA: TGCGCCAGCAGCGCCGCCCGAGCGGGCGGCTCCTACGAGCAGTACTTC. The full variable domain, rest sourced from reference TRBV5-1 and TRBJ2-7, is KAGVTQTPRYLIKTRGQQVTLSCSPISGHRSVSWYQQTPGQGLQFLFEYFSETQRNKGNFPGRFSGRQFSNSRSEMNVSTLELGDSALYLCASSAARAGGSYEQYFGPGTRLTVT.

J is TRBJ1-2 and V is TRBV30; perhaps TRBD1 as D (5 bases). The CDR3 has 14 residues. V lost 5 bases to trimming and J lost 6 bases, with 19 bases between them. CDR1 GTSNPN and CDR2 SVGIG come from the germline V gene (reference sequence). The CDR3 loop is CAWAFFLGHHGYTF. Here the CDR3 DNA reads TGTGCCTGGGCCTTTTTTCTCGGACATCATGGCTACACCTTC.